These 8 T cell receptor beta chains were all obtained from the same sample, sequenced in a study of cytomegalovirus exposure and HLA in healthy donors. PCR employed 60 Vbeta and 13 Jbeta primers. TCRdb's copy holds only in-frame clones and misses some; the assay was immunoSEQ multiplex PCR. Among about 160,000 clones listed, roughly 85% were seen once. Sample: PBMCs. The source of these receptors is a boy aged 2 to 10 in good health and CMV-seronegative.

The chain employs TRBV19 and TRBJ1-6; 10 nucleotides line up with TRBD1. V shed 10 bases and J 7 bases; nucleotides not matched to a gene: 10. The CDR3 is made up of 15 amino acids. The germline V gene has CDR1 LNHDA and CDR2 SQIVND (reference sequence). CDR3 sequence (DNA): TGTGCCATCCTTGCCGGGACAGGGGTCAATTCACCCCTCCACTTT. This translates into CAILAGTGVNSPLHF.

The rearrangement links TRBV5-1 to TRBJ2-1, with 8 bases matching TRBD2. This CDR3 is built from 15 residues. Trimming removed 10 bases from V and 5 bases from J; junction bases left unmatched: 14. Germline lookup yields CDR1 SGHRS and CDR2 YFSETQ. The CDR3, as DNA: TGCGCCTCAGAAGTGGCTAGCGGGTGGGACAATGAGCAGTTCTTC. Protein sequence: CASEVASGWDNEQFF.

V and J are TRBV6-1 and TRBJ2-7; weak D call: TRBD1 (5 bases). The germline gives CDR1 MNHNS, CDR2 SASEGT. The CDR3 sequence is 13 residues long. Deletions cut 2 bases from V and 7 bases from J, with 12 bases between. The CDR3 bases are TGTGCCAGCAGTGAACAGGGTGCGGAAGAGCAGTACGTC. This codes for CASSEQGAEEQYV.

The CDR3 DNA reads TGTGCCAGCAGTGAATTTAAGTACGGACTAGCGGGAGACGAGCAGTACTTC. Amino acid sequence: CASSEFKYGLAGDEQYF. The V call is TRBV6-1, the J call TRBJ2-7; 13 nucleotides line up with TRBD2. The CDR3 consists of 17 residues. V was clipped by 2 bases and J by 5 bases; unmatched bases: 9. Germline CDR1 reads MNHNS; CDR2 reads SASEGT.

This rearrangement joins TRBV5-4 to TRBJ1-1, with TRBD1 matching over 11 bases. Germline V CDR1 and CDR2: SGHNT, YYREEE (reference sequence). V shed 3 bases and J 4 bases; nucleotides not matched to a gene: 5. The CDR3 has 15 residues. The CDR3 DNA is TGTGCCAGCAGCTATGGGACAGGGGGTTTCACTGAAGCTTTCTTT. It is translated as CASSYGTGGFTEAFF.

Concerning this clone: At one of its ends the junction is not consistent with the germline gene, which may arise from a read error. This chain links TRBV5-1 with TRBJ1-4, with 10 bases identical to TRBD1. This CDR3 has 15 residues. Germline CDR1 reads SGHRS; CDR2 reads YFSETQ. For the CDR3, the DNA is TGCGCCAGCACCTTGACAGGGGGCCCAAATGAAAAACTGTTTTTT. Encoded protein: CASTLTGGPNEKLFF.

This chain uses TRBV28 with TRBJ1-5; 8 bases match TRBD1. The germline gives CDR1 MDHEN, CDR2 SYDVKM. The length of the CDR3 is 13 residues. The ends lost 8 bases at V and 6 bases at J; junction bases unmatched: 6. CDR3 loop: CASGGQAVQPQHF. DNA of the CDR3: TGTGCCAGCGGGGGACAGGCGGTTCAGCCCCAGCATTTT. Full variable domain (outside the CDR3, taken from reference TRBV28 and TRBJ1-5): DVKVTQSSRYLVKRTGEKVFLECVQDMDHENMFWYRQDPGLGLRLIYFSYDVKMKEKGDIPEGYSVSREKKERFSLILESASTNQTSMYLCASGGQAVQPQHFGDGTRLSIL.

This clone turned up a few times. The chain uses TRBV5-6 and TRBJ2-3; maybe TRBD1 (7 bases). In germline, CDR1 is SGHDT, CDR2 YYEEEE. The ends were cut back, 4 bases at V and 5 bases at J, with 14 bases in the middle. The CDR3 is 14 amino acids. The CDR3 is CASSPEGAGDTQYF. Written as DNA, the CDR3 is TGTGCCAGCAGCCCGGAGGGGGCCGGAGATACGCAGTATTTT.